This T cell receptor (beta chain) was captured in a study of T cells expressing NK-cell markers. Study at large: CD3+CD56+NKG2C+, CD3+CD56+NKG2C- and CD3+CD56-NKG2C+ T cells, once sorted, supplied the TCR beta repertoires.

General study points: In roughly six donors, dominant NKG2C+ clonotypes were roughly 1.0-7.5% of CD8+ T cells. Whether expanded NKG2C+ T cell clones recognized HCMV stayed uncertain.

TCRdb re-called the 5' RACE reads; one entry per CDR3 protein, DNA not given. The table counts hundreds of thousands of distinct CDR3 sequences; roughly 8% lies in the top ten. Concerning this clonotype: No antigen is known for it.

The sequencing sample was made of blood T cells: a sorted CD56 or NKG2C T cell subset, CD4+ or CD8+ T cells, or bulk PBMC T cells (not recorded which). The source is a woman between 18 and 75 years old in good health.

The CDR3 reads CASSRIPSSNEQFF. The V and J genes are TRBV5-6 and TRBJ2-1. Per germline, CDR1 SGHDT and CDR2 YYEEEE. The CDR3 loop spans 14 amino acids.